The 9 T cell receptor beta chains presented below share a single source sample, sequenced in a study of shared clonotypes between healthy human individuals. Assay: immunoSEQ multiplex PCR; the TCRdb copy retains only in-frame clones and omits some. Counted here are 2,100,000 or so clones, around 95% occurring once; the ten biggest clones make up about 0.13%. What was sequenced was naive CD4+ T cells sorted from blood. This sample's subset: CD45RA+ positively selected. The receptor set was obtained from a man aged 18 to 29 in good health.

CDR3 DNA sequence: TGTGCCAGTAGACCGGATCGGATGCCCAATCAGCCCCAGCATTTT. This encodes CASRPDRMPNQPQHF. V is TRBV19 and J is TRBJ1-5; D gene unclear. In germline, CDR1 is LNHDA, CDR2 SQIVND (reference sequence). The CDR3 spans 15 residues. V was clipped by 6 bases and J by 3 bases, with 15 bases between them.

The chain joins TRBV18 to TRBJ2-4, with TRBD2 matching 7 bases. With V trimmed by 2 bases and J by 7 bases, 5 bases remained unmatched. The CDR3 covers 14 residues. Germline V gene data show CDR1 as KGHSH and CDR2 as LQKENI. The chain's CDR3 is CASSPGTGGNIQYF. Here the CDR3 DNA reads TGTGCCAGCTCACCAGGGACCGGGGGGAACATTCAGTACTTC.

The V and J genes are TRBV25-1 and TRBJ2-1; D remains unclear. Deletions cut 8 bases from V and 1 base from J, with 9 bases between. The CDR3 is 13 residues long. Germline V gene sequence: CDR1 MGHDK, CDR2 SYGVNS. CDR3: CASSQQSYNEQFF. CDR3 DNA: TGTGCCAGCTCGCAACAGTCCTACAATGAGCAGTTCTTC.

The chain has TRBV7-2 and TRBJ2-5; D possibly corresponds to TRBD2 (6 bases). V gave up 4 bases and J gave up 5 bases, with 20 bases separating them. CDR1 and CDR2 (germline): SGHTA, FQGNSA. The CDR3 is 16 residues long. CDR3 sequence: CASSSLGGITGETQYF. The CDR3 nucleotides read TGTGCCAGCAGCTCCCTTGGGGGGATTACCGGGGAGACCCAGTACTTC.

V is TRBV29-1 and J is TRBJ1-4, with D perhaps matching TRBD1 (5 bases). The CDR3 consists of 14 residues. Germline CDR1 and CDR2: SQVTM and ANQGSEA. V dropped 7 bases and J dropped 2 bases, with 14 bases sitting between them. Written as DNA, the CDR3 is TGCAGCGCGAAGCAGGGAATTACTAATGAAAAACTGTTTTTT. Amino acids: CSAKQGITNEKLFF.

The V gene is TRBV6-6, the J gene TRBJ2-7, with 9 bases lining up with TRBD2. The CDR3 covers 15 residues. Germline lookup yields CDR1 MNHNY and CDR2 SVGAGI (reference sequence). V shed 2 bases, J shed 0 bases, and the junction held 2 bases outside the gene matches. CDR3 region: CASSYAGGSSYEQYF. The CDR3 region has the DNA TGTGCCAGCAGTTACGCGGGGGGGAGCTCCTACGAGCAGTACTTC.

This chain links TRBV2 with TRBJ1-4, with 8 bases lining up with TRBD1. The CDR3 has 14 amino acids. Germline V gene sequence: CDR1 SNHLY, CDR2 FYNNEI. The ends lost 6 bases at V and 2 bases at J; junction bases unmatched: 2. The CDR3, as DNA: TGTGCCAGCAGCCGGACAGGGACTAATGAAAAACTGTTTTTT. This encodes CASSRTGTNEKLFF.

The chain's CDR3 is CASSLALRRTYEQYF. In nucleotides, the CDR3 is TGTGCCAGCAGCTTGGCTCTCAGGAGGACCTACGAGCAGTACTTC. The chain has TRBV5-8 and TRBJ2-7; the D gene is possibly TRBD2 (5 bases). The CDR3 has 15 amino acids. CDR1 is SGHTS and CDR2 is YDEGEE in the germline V gene. V gave up 0 bases and J gave up 2 bases, with 12 bases separating them.

This rearrangement joins TRBV5-1 to TRBJ1-2, with 11 bases that match TRBD1. Trimming took 5 bases from V and 8 from J; bases not matched to a gene: 8. Germline V gene sequence: CDR1 SGHRS, CDR2 YFSETQ. The CDR3 totals 14 residues. The CDR3 sequence is CASRRTGGRDGYTF. The DNA for the CDR3 is TGCGCCAGCAGAAGGACAGGGGGCAGGGACGGCTACACCTTC. The whole variable domain, remainder taken from reference TRBV5-1 and TRBJ1-2, is KAGVTQTPRYLIKTRGQQVTLSCSPISGHRSVSWYQQTPGQGLQFLFEYFSETQRNKGNFPGRFSGRQFSNSRSEMNVSTLELGDSALYLCASRRTGGRDGYTFGSGTRLTVV.